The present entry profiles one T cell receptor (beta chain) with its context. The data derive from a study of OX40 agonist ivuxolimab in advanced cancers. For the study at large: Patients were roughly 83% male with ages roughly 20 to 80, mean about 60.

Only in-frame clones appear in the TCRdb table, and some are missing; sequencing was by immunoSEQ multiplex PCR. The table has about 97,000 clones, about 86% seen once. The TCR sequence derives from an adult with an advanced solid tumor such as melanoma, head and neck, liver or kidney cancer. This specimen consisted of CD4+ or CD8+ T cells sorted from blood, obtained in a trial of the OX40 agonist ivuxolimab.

As DNA, the CDR3 is TGTGCCAGCAGGGGCCGCACAGATACGCAGTATTTT. This translates into CASRGRTDTQYF. J is TRBJ2-3 and V is TRBV6-5; no reliable D call. Looked up from germline, CDR1 is MNHEY and CDR2 is SVGAGI. The CDR3 is 12 amino acids. V was clipped by 6 bases and J by 1 base, with 5 bases between them.